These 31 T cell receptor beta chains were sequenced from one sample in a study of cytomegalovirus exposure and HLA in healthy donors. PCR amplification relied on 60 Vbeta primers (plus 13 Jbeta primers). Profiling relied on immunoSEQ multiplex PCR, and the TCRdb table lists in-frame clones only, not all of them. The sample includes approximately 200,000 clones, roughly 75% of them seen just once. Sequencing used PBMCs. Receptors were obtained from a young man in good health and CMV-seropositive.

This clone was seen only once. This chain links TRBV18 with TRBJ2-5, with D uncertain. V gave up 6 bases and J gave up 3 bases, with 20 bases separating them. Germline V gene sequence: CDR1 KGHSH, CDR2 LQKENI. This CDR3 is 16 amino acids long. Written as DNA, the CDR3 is TGTGCCAGCTCTAACCTGATGTCCCTGGCCAAAGAGACCCAGTACTTC. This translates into CASSNLMSLAKETQYF.

CDR3 loop: CTSSQARGDRDPYEQYF. The CDR3 DNA follows: TGCACCAGCAGCCAAGCGAGAGGCGACAGGGATCCCTACGAGCAGTACTTC. V usage is TRBV1 and J usage is TRBJ2-7; the table's TRBD1 call for D was not verified on the DNA. TRBV1 is marked as a pseudogene. The CDR3 is 17 residues long.

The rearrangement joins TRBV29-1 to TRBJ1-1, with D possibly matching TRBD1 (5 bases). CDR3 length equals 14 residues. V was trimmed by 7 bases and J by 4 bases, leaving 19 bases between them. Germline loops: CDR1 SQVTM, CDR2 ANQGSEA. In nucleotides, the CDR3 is TGCAGCGCCCTCACCAGGGCTGGCGGCACTGAAGCTTTCTTT. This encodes CSALTRAGGTEAFF.

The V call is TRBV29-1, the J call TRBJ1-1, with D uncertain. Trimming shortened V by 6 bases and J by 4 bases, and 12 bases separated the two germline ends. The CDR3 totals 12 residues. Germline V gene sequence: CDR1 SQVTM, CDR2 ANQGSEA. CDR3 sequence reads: CSVGVLGTEAFF. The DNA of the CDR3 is TGCAGCGTCGGGGTGTTAGGCACTGAAGCTTTCTTT.

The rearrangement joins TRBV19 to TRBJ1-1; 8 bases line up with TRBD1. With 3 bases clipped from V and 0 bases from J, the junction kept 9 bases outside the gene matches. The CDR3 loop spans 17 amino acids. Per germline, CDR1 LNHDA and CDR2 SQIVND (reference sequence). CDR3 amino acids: CASSMDDRGPMNTEAFF. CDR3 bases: TGTGCCAGTAGTATGGACGACAGGGGCCCTATGAACACTGAAGCTTTCTTT.

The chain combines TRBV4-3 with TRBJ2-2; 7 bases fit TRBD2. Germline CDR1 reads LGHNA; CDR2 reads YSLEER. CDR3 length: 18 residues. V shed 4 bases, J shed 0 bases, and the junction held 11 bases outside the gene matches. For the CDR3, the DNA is TGCGCCAGCAGCCGTTACGCCGCGGGGGAGACGAACACCGGGGAGCTGTTTTTT. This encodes CASSRYAAGETNTGELFF.

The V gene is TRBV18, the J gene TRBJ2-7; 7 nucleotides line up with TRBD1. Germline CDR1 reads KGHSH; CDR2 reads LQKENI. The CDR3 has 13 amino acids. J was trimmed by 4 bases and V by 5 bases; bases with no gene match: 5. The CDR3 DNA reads TGTGCCAGCTCAACGGACAGGATTTACGAGCAGTACTTC. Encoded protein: CASSTDRIYEQYF.

The CDR3 bases are TGCAGCGTTGAGGTAGGCCAACTAGGCACTGAAGCTTTCTTT. It encodes CSVEVGQLGTEAFF. The chain has TRBV29-1 and TRBJ1-1; D gene ambiguous. Trimming cost V 3 bases and J 4 bases, with 15 bases left between them. Germline CDR1 and CDR2: SQVTM and ANQGSEA. The CDR3 is 14 amino acids.

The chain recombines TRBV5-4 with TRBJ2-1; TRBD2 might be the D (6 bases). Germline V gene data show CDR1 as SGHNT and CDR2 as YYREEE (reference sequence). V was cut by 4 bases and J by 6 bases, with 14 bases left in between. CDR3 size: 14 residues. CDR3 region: CASSRGERVNEQFF. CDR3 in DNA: TGTGCCAGCAGCCGCGGGGAGCGGGTCAATGAGCAGTTCTTC.

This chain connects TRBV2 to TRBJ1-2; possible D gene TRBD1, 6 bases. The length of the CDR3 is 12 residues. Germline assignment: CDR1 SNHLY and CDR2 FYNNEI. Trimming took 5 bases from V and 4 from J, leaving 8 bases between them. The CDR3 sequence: CASSPDSYGYTF. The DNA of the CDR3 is TGTGCCAGCAGTCCGGACAGCTATGGCTACACCTTC. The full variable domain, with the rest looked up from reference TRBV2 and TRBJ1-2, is EPEVTQTPSHQVTQMGQEVILRCVPISNHLYFYWYRQILGQKVEFLVSFYNNEISEKSEIFDDQFSVERPDGSNFTLKIRSTKLEDSAMYFCASSPDSYGYTFGSGTRLTVV.

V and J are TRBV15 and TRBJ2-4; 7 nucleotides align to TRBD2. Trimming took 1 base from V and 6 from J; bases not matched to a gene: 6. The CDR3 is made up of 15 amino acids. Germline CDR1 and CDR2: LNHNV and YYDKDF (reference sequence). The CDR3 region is CATSRAGGSVNIQYF. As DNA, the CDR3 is TGTGCCACCAGCAGAGCAGGCGGGAGTGTAAACATTCAGTACTTC.

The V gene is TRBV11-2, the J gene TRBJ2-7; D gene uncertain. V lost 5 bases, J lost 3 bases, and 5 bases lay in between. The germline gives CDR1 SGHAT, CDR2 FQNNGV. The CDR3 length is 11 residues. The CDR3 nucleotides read TGTGCCAGCAGCACAAACTACGAGCAGTACTTC. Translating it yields CASSTNYEQYF.

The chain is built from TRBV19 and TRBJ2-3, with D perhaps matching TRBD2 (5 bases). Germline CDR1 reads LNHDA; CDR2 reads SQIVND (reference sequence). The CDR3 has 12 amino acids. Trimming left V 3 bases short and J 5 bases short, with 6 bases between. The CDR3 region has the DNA TGTGCCAGTAGTATTGGAGGAGATACGCAGTATTTT. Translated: CASSIGGDTQYF.

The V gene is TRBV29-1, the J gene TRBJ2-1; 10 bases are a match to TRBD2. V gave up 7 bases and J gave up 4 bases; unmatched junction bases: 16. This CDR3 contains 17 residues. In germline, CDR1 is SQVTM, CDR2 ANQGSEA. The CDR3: CSAKLLAGAYQYNEQFF. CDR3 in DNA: TGCAGCGCAAAACTCCTAGCGGGGGCCTACCAATACAATGAGCAGTTCTTC.

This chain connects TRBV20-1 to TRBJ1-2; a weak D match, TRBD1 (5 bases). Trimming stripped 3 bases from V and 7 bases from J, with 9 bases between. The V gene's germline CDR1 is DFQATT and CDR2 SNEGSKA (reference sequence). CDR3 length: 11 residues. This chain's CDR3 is CSARQGSGYTF. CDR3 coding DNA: TGCAGTGCTAGGCAGGGTAGTGGCTACACCTTC.

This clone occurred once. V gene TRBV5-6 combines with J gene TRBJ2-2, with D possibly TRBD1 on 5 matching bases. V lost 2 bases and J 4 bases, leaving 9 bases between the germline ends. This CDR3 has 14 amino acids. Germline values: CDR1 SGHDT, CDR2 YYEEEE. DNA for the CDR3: TGTGCCAGCAGCTTTGGGGCGACCACCGGGGAGCTGTTTTTT. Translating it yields CASSFGATTGELFF.

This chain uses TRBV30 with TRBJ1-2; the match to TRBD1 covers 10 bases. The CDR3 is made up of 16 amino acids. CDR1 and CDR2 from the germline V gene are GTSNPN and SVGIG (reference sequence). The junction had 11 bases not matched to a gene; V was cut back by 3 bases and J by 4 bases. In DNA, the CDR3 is TGTGCCTGGAGGAACAGACAGGGGGCGATAGTCTATGGCTACACCTTC. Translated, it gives CAWRNRQGAIVYGYTF.

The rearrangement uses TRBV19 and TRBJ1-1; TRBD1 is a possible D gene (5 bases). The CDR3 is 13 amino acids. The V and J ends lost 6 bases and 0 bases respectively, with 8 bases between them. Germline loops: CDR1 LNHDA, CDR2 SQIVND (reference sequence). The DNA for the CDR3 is TGTGCCAGTAGCAGGACAATGAACACTGAAGCTTTCTTT. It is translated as CASSRTMNTEAFF.

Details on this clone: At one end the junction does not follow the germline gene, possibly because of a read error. CDR3: CASSQTGLVTQYF. In nucleotides, the CDR3 is TGTGCTAGCAGCCAGACAGGGTTGGTGACCCAGTACTTC. The chain employs TRBV7-7 and TRBJ2-5; 7 bases are a match to TRBD1. This CDR3 is 13 amino acids long. Germline lookup yields CDR1 SSHAT and CDR2 FNYEAQ (reference sequence).

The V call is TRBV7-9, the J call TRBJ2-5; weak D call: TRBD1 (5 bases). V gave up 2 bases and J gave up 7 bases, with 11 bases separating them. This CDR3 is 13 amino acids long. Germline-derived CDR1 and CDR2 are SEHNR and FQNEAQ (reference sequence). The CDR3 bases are TGTGCCAGCAGCTTACAGGGCGGCTCGACCCAGTACTTC. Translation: CASSLQGGSTQYF.

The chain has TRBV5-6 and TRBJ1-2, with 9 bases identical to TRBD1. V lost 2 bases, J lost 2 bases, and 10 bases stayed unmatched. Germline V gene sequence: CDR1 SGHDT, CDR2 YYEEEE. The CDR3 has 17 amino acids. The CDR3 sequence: CASSFGTGWPPNYGYTF. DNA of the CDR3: TGTGCCAGCAGCTTCGGGACAGGGTGGCCCCCAAACTATGGCTACACCTTC.

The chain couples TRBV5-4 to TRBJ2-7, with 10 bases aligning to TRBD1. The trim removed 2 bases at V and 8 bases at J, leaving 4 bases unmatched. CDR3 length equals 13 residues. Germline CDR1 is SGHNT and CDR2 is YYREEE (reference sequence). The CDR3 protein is CASSLIDRGQQYF. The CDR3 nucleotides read TGTGCCAGCAGCTTAATAGACAGGGGGCAGCAGTACTTC.

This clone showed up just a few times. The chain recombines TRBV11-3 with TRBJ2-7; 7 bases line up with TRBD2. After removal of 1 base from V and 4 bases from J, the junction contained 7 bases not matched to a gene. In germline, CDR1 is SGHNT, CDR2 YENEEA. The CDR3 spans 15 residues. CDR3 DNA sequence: TGTGCCAGCAGCTTAGGGGTCGGGGGGAGTTACGAGCAGTACTTC. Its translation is CASSLGVGGSYEQYF.

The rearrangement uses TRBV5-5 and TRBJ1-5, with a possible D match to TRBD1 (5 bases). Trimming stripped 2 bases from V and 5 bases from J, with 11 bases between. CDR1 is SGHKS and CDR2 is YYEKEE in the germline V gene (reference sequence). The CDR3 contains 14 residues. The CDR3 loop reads CASSFGGGDQPQHF. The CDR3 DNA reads TGTGCCAGCAGCTTTGGGGGGGGAGATCAGCCCCAGCATTTT.

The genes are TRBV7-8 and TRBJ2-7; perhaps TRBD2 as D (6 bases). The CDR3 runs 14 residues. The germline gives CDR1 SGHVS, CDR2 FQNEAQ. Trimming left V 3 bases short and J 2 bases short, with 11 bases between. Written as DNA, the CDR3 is TGTGCCAGCAGCTTCCGGGACTTCACCTACGAGCAGTACTTC. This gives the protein CASSFRDFTYEQYF.

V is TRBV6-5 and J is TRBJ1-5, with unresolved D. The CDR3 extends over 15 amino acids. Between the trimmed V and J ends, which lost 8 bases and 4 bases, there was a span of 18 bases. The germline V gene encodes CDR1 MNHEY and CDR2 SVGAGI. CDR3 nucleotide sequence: TGTGCCAGCCGACGGAGGGCCCCGGGAAATCAGCCCCAGCATTTT. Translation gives CASRRRAPGNQPQHF.

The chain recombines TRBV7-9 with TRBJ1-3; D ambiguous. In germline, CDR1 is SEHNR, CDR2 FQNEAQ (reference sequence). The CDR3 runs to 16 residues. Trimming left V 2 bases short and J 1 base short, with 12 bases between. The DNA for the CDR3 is TGTGCCAGCAGCTTATTCCTACCGGGGTCTGGAAACACCATATATTTT. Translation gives CASSLFLPGSGNTIYF. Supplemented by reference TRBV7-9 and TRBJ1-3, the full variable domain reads DTGVSQNPRHKITKRGQNVTFRCDPISEHNRLYWYRQTLGQGPEFLTYFQNEAQLEKSRLLSDRFSAERPKGSFSTLEIQRTEQGDSAMYLCASSLFLPGSGNTIYFGEGSWLTVV.

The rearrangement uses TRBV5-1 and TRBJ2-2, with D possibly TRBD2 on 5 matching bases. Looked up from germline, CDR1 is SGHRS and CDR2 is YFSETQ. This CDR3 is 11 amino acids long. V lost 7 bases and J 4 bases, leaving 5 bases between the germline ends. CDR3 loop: CASGGTGELFF. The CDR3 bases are TGCGCCAGCGGAGGCACCGGGGAGCTGTTTTTT.

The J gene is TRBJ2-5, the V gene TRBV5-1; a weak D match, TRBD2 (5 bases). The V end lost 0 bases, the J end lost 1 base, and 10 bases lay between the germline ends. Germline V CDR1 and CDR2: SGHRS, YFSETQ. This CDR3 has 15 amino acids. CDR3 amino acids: CASSLGNGLQETQYF. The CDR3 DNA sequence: TGCGCCAGCAGCTTGGGGAACGGACTCCAAGAGACCCAGTACTTC.

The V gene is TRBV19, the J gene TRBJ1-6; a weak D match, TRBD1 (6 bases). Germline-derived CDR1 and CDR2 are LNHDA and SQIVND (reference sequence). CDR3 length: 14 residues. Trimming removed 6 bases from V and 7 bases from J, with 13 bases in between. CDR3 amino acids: CASSRRQANSPLHF. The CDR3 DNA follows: TGTGCCAGTAGCCGCCGACAGGCCAATTCACCCCTCCACTTT.

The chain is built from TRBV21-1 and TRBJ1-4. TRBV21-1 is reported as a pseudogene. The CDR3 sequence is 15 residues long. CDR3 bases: TGTGCCAGCAGCCAAGGGGGGGGGCCGCTAGAAAAACTGTTTTTT. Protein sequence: CASSQGGGPLEKLFF.